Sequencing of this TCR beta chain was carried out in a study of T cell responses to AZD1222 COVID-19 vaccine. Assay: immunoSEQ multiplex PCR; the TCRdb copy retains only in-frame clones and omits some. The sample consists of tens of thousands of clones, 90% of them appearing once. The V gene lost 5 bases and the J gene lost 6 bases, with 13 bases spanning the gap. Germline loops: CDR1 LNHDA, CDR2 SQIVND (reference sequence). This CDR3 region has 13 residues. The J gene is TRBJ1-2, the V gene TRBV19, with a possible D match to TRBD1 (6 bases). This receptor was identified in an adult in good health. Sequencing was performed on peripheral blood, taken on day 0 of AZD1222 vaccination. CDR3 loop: CASSDRGLNGYTF. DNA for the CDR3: TGTGCCAGTAGTGATCGGGGGCTGAATGGCTACACCTTC.